This T cell receptor beta chain was sequenced in a study of shared clonotypes between healthy human individuals. Overall study results and limits: Blood was the only sampled material, and tissue repertoires likely differ.

Recent vaccinations or acute infections were absent in the healthy HIV-negative adult donors. Evenly divided among several immunoSEQ plates was the genomic DNA of each subset. For unsorted PBMC, 300 to 350 ng DNA per replicate equaled tens of thousands of T cell genomes. The table came from immunoSEQ multiplex PCR; TCRdb's copy has only in-frame clones and leaves some out. The table lists about 460,000 clones, roughly three quarters of them singletons. As to this clone: Its antigen is not known.

The ends were cut back, 7 bases at V and 0 bases at J, with 11 bases in the middle. The CDR3 extends over 15 amino acids. CDR1 and CDR2 (germline): SGHRS, YFSETQ. Sequencing used PBMCs. The sequence derives from a woman in her 40s in good health. Some clones in this sample may be carry-over from other donors' samples. This chain links TRBV5-1 with TRBJ2-6; D possibly corresponds to TRBD2 (6 bases). The CDR3 is CASQVGSSGANVLTF. The CDR3 nucleotides are TGCGCCAGCCAGGTCGGGAGCTCTGGGGCCAACGTCCTGACTTTC.